One sample yielded the 28 T cell receptor beta chains listed below, sequenced in a study of blood T cells in healthy people across ages. A second PCR, run for about 6 to 11 cycles, used a sample-barcoded 5' primer plus a J-beta primer mix. Using its own MiXCR run on the 5' RACE reads, TCRdb lists one record per CDR3 protein. Among roughly 900,000 distinct CDR3 sequences listed, about 30% were seen once. The specimen sequenced was blood. The receptors stem from a woman older than 75 in good health.

The table lists this clonotype with a few counts. A much more abundant neighbour one base away suggests this may be a read error. The CDR3 reads CAGSYPPGLGDYEQYF. CDR3 bases: TGTGCCGGCAGTTATCCCCCGGGACTAGGAGACTACGAGCAGTACTTC. The chain combines TRBV6-2 or TRBV6-3 with TRBJ2-7, with 8 bases lining up with TRBD2. The germline gives CDR1 MNHEY, CDR2 SVGEGT. The CDR3 runs to 16 residues.

Concerning this clonotype: A much more abundant neighbour one base away suggests this may be a read error. The chain couples TRBV12-3 or TRBV12-4 to TRBJ2-5; the D gene could be TRBD1 or TRBD2 (5 bases each). The CDR3 covers 14 residues. Trimming took 7 bases from V and 11 from J, leaving 23 bases between them. CDR3 bases: TGTGCCAGCACCCAAACGGGGCCCTACAATGAGCAGTACTTC. Translation gives CASTQTGPYNEQYF.

This clonotype showed up just a few times. This may be a read error, as it is one base from a much larger clone. The rearrangement joins TRBV5-5 to TRBJ2-1; no clear D. V was trimmed by 2 bases and J by 12 bases, leaving 15 bases between them. The CDR3 sequence is 13 residues long. The germline V gene has CDR1 SGHKS and CDR2 YYEKEE (reference sequence). CDR3 sequence: CASSFATRSGQFF. As DNA, the CDR3 is TGTGCCAGCAGCTTCGCGACGAGATCAGGGCAGTTCTTC.

A few counts support this clonotype. The chain uses TRBV7-9 and TRBJ1-2; tentatively, D is TRBD1 (6 bases). The CDR3 is made up of 15 amino acids. Germline V gene lookup returns CDR1 SEHNR and CDR2 FQNEAQ (reference sequence). Trimming pared 3 bases from V and 4 bases from J, leaving 15 bases between. The DNA for the CDR3 is TGTGCCAGCAGCTTCGGGCAGGGGCCGAGCTATGGCTACACCTTC. Translated: CASSFGQGPSYGYTF.

The table lists this clonotype with a count of one. The V gene is TRBV19, the J gene TRBJ2-5, with 8 bases identical to TRBD1. Trimming at V came to 3 bases and at J to 0 bases, leaving 9 bases not matched to a gene. The CDR3 length is 17 residues. Germline V gene sequence: CDR1 LNHDA, CDR2 SQIVND (reference sequence). CDR3 sequence: CASSMSRGTGHQETQYF. DNA of the CDR3: TGTGCCAGTAGTATGAGTAGGGGGACAGGCCACCAAGAGACCCAGTACTTC. The complete variable domain, with remaining parts taken from reference TRBV19 and TRBJ2-5, reads DGGITQSPKYLFRKEGQNVTLSCEQNLNHDAMYWYRQDPGQGLRLIYYSQIVNDFQKGDIAEGYSVSREKKESFPLTVTSAQKNPTAFYLCASSMSRGTGHQETQYFGPGTRLLVL.

The V and J genes are TRBV5-1 and TRBJ2-7; the D is unclear. Trimming took off 3 bases at V and 5 bases at J, with 15 bases between the two ends. CDR1 SGHRS and CDR2 YFSETQ come from the germline V gene. This CDR3 comprises 14 residues. CDR3 region: CASSSWALGHEQYF. The CDR3 DNA sequence: TGCGCCAGCAGCTCCTGGGCCCTTGGCCACGAGCAGTACTTC.

This clonotype was seen at least ten times. The genes are TRBV24-1 and TRBJ2-3; D might be TRBD2 (5 bases). There are 13 residues in the CDR3. Germline V gene data show CDR1 as KGHDR and CDR2 as SFDVKD. V shed 5 bases and J shed 5 bases, with 10 bases lying between them. The CDR3 region is CATSGIGLDTQYF. CDR3 nucleotide sequence: TGTGCCACCAGTGGAATAGGACTAGATACGCAGTATTTT.

This clonotype has ten or more counts. The rearrangement joins TRBV7-2 to TRBJ2-4, with 14 bases lining up with TRBD2. This CDR3 has 17 residues. V was pared by 5 bases and J by 8 bases, with 11 bases of the junction left unmatched. Germline V gene lookup returns CDR1 SGHTA and CDR2 FQGNSA. This CDR3 reads CASSQQGTSGGTDIQYF. CDR3 DNA: TGTGCCAGCAGCCAACAGGGGACTAGCGGGGGCACAGACATTCAGTACTTC.

This clonotype was counted a few times. This clone may be a read error of a much larger clone one base away. The chain couples TRBV20-1 to TRBJ2-3, with D unclear. The CDR3 is 14 residues long. V was trimmed by 8 bases and J by 2 bases, leaving 17 bases between them. Germline lookup yields CDR1 DFQATT and CDR2 SNEGSKA (reference sequence). This CDR3 reads CSISMGTPTDTQYF. CDR3 nucleotide sequence: TGCAGTATCTCTATGGGCACCCCCACAGATACGCAGTATTTT.

This clonotype was counted at least ten times. The V call is TRBV20-1, the J call TRBJ2-1; 10 bases fit TRBD2. CDR1 and CDR2 from the germline V gene are DFQATT and SNEGSKA (reference sequence). V was pared by 3 bases and J by 2 bases, with 1 base of the junction left unmatched. CDR3 length: 14 residues. The CDR3 region has the DNA TGCAGTGCTAGCCTAGCGGGGGCCTACAATGAGCAGTTCTTC. It is translated as CSASLAGAYNEQFF.

On this clonotype itself: The germline gene is not matched at one end of the junction; a read error may be the cause. This chain joins TRBV20-1 and TRBJ2-2; tentative D call: TRBD1 (5 bases). The CDR3 length is 13 residues. Germline CDR1 is DFQATT and CDR2 is SNEGSKA (reference sequence). The CDR3 DNA reads as TGCAGTGCTAGGAGCAGGGAAACCGAGGAGCTGTTTTTT. Residues: CSARSRETEELFF.

As to this clonotype: One junction end disagrees with the germline gene, perhaps due to a read error. This rearrangement joins TRBV25-1 to TRBJ2-3; D might be TRBD2 (5 bases). CDR1 is MGHDK, CDR2 SYGVNS, per germline. CDR3 length: 12 amino acids. The CDR3 protein is CASSWGADTRYF. The CDR3, as DNA: TGTGCCAGCAGTTGGGGAGCGGATACGCGGTATTTT.

This clonotype was observed at least ten times. This chain links TRBV7-9 with TRBJ2-3; no reliable D call. Trimming removed 1 base from V and 10 bases from J, with 12 bases in between. Germline V gives CDR1 SEHNR, CDR2 FQNEAQ (reference sequence). The CDR3 consists of 13 residues. CDR3 sequence reads: CASSLDTTRPQYF. CDR3 nucleotides: TGTGCCAGCAGCTTAGACACTACGCGGCCGCAGTATTTT.

This sequence joins TRBV3-1 and TRBJ1-2; the D is unclear. The CDR3 length is 14 residues. V dropped 5 bases and J dropped 0 bases, with 10 bases sitting between them. Germline CDR1 reads LGHDT; CDR2 reads YNNKEL (reference sequence). The CDR3 region is CASSGRVSNYGYTF. The DNA for the CDR3 is TGTGCCAGCAGCGGAAGGGTTTCTAACTATGGCTACACCTTC.

This clonotype was seen at least ten times. The J gene is TRBJ2-5, the V gene TRBV7-2, with D tentatively TRBD2 (6 bases). The CDR3 loop spans 15 amino acids. V lost 7 bases and J 3 bases, leaving 18 bases between the germline ends. Germline assignment: CDR1 SGHTA and CDR2 FQGNSA. The CDR3 DNA follows: TGTGCCAGCACCGGTGGAGGGGCAGGTGAAGAGACCCAGTACTTC. Translating gives CASTGGGAGEETQYF.

Details on this clonotype: A much more abundant neighbour one base away suggests this may be a read error. The rearrangement links TRBV12-3 or TRBV12-4 to TRBJ2-5; 7 positions match TRBD1. The CDR3 has 14 residues. With V trimmed by 7 bases and J by 4 bases, 9 bases remained unmatched. This CDR3 reads CASTRSTGRETQYF. CDR3 in DNA: TGTGCCAGCACCCGTTCGACAGGGCGAGAGACCCAGTACTTC.

Comment on this clonotype: One end of the junction fails to match germline, which may point to a read error. The chain recombines TRBV2 with TRBJ2-7, with 8 bases identical to TRBD2. The CDR3 contains 16 residues. Germline V gene sequence: CDR1 SNHLY, CDR2 FYNNEI. This CDR3 reads CAGSESSSGVTYEQYF. CDR3 in DNA: TGTGCCGGCAGTGAAAGTAGTAGCGGGGTGACCTACGAGCAGTACTTC.

This clonotype was counted between two and nine times. A much larger clone sits a single nucleotide away, making a read error possible. J is TRBJ2-5 and V is TRBV20-1; TRBD2 matches at 8 bases. Germline V CDR1 and CDR2: DFQATT, SNEGSKA (reference sequence). This CDR3 contains 15 residues. The CDR3 is CSAGERGPNQGTQYF. The CDR3 DNA reads TGCAGTGCAGGGGAGCGGGGGCCGAATCAAGGGACCCAGTACTTC.

This clonotype was counted ten times or more. V and J are TRBV20-1 and TRBJ2-7, with TRBD1 matching over 7 bases. CDR3 length equals 14 residues. With 1 base clipped from V and 3 bases from J, the junction kept 6 bases outside the gene matches. Per germline, CDR1 DFQATT and CDR2 SNEGSKA (reference sequence). The DNA of the CDR3 is TGCAGTGCTAGAGTGGCGCAGGGGGTCTACGAGCAGTACTTC. This sequence encodes CSARVAQGVYEQYF.

The chain has TRBV23-1 and TRBJ1-3; unclear D gene. TRBV23-1 is known as an ORF, though its function is uncertain. The V gene lost 2 bases and the J gene lost 10 bases, with 12 bases spanning the gap. The CDR3 is made up of 13 amino acids. The chain's CDR3 is CASSQNMGRTIYF. CDR3 in DNA: TGCGCCAGCAGTCAAAACATGGGTCGGACCATATATTTT.

In its sample, this clonotype was seen a few times. This chain links TRBV6-2 or TRBV6-3 with TRBJ1-2; 8 nucleotides align to TRBD1. The germline V gene has CDR1 MNHEY and CDR2 SVGEGT. J lost 2 bases, V lost 6 bases, and 11 bases had no gene match. CDR3 length equals 16 residues. The CDR3 here is CASSNTGTGRNYGYTF. For the CDR3, the DNA is TGTGCCAGCAGCAACACTGGGACAGGACGAAACTATGGCTACACCTTC.

This clonotype was recorded at least ten times. The chain links TRBV7-2 to TRBJ2-5; tentative D call: TRBD1 (5 bases). The germline V gene has CDR1 SGHTA and CDR2 FQGNSA. This CDR3 has 16 amino acids. The V end lost 5 bases, the J end lost 4 bases, and 20 bases lay between the germline ends. DNA of the CDR3: TGTGCCAGCAGCGAGAGTATGGGGCGCGGAGCAGAGACCCAGTACTTC. Translation gives CASSESMGRGAETQYF.

A note on this clonotype: A much more abundant neighbour one base away suggests this may be a read error. The rearrangement joins TRBV7-2 to TRBJ1-1, with TRBD1 identical over 7 bases. The J segment lost 7 bases and the V segment lost 4 bases, leaving 3 bases of the junction unmatched. CDR3 length: 12 amino acids. Germline V gives CDR1 SGHTA, CDR2 FQGNSA. The CDR3 sequence: CASSSGQNEAFF. CDR3 nucleotide sequence: TGTGCCAGCAGCTCGGGACAGAATGAAGCTTTCTTT.

This clonotype showed up just a few times. This chain links TRBV5-4 with TRBJ2-7, with TRBD2 matching 13 bases. CDR1 is SGHNT, CDR2 YYREEE, per germline (reference sequence). This CDR3 is built from 16 residues. The V segment lost 4 bases and the J segment 9 bases; nucleotides outside the gene matches: 13. Here the CDR3 DNA reads TGTGCCAGCAGCCCCCCAGGACTAGCGGGGGCCGCGGGGCAGTACTTC. It yields the protein CASSPPGLAGAAGQYF.

The table lists this clonotype with many counts. The chain combines TRBV5-1 with TRBJ2-1; a weak D match, TRBD2 (5 bases). CDR1 is SGHRS, CDR2 YFSETQ, per germline. Trimming removed 4 bases from V and 5 bases from J, with 10 bases in between. The CDR3 has 13 residues. In nucleotides, the CDR3 is TGCGCCAGCAGCCTGGACGGGGACAATGAGCAGTTCTTC. Translated: CASSLDGDNEQFF.

This clonotype was seen many times. The chain joins TRBV6-5 to TRBJ2-3, with 8 bases identical to TRBD2. V trimming: 7 bases; J trimming: 4 bases; junction bases outside the gene matches: 7. This CDR3 comprises 14 residues. CDR1 and CDR2 from the germline V gene are MNHEY and SVGAGI. CDR3 sequence: CASKSGLAADTQYF. Here the CDR3 DNA reads TGTGCCAGCAAATCCGGACTAGCAGCAGATACGCAGTATTTT.

This clonotype occurred many times. The chain is built from TRBV5-6 and TRBJ2-4; D is undetermined. CDR1 and CDR2 (germline): SGHDT, YYEEEE. Trimming left V 1 base short and J 0 bases short, with 14 bases between. This CDR3 has 17 amino acids. The CDR3 nucleotides are TGTGCCAGCAGCTTGTATCTCACAGAGCCAGCCAAAAACATTCAGTACTTC. It translates to CASSLYLTEPAKNIQYF.

V gene TRBV5-4 combines with J gene TRBJ2-3, with 14 bases lining up with TRBD2. Germline values: CDR1 SGHNT, CDR2 YYREEE (reference sequence). The trim removed 3 bases at V and 3 bases at J, leaving 9 bases unmatched. This CDR3 is 18 amino acids long. The CDR3, as DNA: TGTGCCAGCAGCTCGACTAGCGGGGGGGCCAATCCTACAGATACGCAGTATTTT. It specifies CASSSTSGGANPTDTQYF.